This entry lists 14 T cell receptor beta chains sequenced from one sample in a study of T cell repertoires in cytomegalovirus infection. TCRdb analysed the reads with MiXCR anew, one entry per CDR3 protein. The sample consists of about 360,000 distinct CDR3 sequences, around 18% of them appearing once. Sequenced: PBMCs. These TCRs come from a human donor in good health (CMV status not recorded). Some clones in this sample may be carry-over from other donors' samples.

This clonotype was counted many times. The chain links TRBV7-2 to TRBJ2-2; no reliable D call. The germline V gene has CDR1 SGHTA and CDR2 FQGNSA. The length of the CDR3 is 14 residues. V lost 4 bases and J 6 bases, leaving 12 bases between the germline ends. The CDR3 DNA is TGTGCCAGCAGCTACCGTACCACCTCCGGGGAGCTGTTTTTT. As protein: CASSYRTTSGELFF.

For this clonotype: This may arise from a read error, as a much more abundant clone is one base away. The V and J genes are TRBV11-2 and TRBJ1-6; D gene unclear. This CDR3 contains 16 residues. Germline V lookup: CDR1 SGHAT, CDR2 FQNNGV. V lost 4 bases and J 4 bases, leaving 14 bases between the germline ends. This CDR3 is CASSSENSYYNSPLHF. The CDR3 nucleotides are TGTGCCAGCAGCTCAGAGAACAGTTATTATAATTCACCCCTCCACTTT. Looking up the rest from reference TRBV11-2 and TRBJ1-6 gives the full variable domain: EAGVAQSPRYKIIEKRQSVAFWCNPISGHATLYWYQQILGQGPKLLIQFQNNGVVDDSQLPKDRFSAERLKGVDSTLKIQPAKLEDSAVYLCASSSENSYYNSPLHFGNGTRLTVT.

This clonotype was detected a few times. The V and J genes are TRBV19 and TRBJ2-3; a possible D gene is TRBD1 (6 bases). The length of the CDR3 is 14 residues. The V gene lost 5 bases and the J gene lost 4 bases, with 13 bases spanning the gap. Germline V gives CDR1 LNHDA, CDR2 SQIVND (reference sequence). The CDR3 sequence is CASSQGTAPDTQYF. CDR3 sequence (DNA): TGTGCCAGTAGTCAGGGGACCGCGCCAGATACGCAGTATTTT.

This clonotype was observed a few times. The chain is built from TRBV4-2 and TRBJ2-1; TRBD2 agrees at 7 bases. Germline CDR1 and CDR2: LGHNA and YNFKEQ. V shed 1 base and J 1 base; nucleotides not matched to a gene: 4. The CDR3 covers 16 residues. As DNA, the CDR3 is TGTGCCAGCAGCCAAGTTATTAGCGGGTCCTACAATGAGCAGTTCTTC. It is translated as CASSQVISGSYNEQFF.

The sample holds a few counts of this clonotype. CDR3 nucleotide sequence: TGTGCCAGTAGTATTGATTTTGAGCGGGAGCTCACCTACAATGAGCAGTTCTTC. Its translation is CASSIDFERELTYNEQFF. The chain uses TRBV19 and TRBJ2-1; 8 nucleotides match TRBD2. The length of the CDR3 is 18 residues. Trimming cost V 3 bases and J 2 bases; bases outside gene matches: 12. Germline V gene lookup returns CDR1 LNHDA and CDR2 SQIVND (reference sequence).

CDR3 amino acids: CASSPGGQGINQPQHF. CDR3 nucleotides: TGTGCCAGCAGTCCAGGTGGACAGGGGATCAATCAGCCCCAGCATTTT. The chain uses TRBV6-1 and TRBJ1-5; 9 bases match TRBD1. CDR3 size: 16 residues. Germline CDR1 and CDR2: MNHNS and SASEGT. V trimming: 5 bases; J trimming: 3 bases; junction bases outside the gene matches: 8.

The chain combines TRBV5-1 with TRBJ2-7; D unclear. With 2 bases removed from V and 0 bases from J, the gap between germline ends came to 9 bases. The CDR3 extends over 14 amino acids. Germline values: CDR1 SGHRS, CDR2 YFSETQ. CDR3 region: CASSFGQASYEQYF. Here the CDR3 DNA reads TGCGCCAGCAGCTTCGGGCAGGCCTCCTACGAGCAGTACTTC.

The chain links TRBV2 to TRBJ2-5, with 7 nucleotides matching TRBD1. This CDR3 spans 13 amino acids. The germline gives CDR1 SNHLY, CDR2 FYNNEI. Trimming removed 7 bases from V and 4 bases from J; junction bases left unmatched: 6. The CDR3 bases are TGTGCCAGCATACTGACAGGGAGAGAGACCCAGTACTTC. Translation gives CASILTGRETQYF. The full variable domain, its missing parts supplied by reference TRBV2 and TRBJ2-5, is EPEVTQTPSHQVTQMGQEVILRCVPISNHLYFYWYRQILGQKVEFLVSFYNNEISEKSEIFDDQFSVERPDGSNFTLKIRSTKLEDSAMYFCASILTGRETQYFGPGTRLLVL.

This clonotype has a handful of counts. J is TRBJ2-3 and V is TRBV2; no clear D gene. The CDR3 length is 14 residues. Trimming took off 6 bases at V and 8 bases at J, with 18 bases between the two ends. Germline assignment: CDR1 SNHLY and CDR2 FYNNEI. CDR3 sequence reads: CASRPQESRVTQYF. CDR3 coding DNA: TGTGCCAGCAGACCCCAAGAAAGTCGTGTTACGCAGTATTTT. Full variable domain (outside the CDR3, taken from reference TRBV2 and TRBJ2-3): EPEVTQTPSHQVTQMGQEVILRCVPISNHLYFYWYRQILGQKVEFLVSFYNNEISEKSEIFDDQFSVERPDGSNFTLKIRSTKLEDSAMYFCASRPQESRVTQYFGPGTRLTVL.

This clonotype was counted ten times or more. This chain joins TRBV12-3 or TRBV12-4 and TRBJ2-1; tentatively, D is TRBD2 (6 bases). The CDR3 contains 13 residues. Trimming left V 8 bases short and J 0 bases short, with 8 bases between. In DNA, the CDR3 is TGTGCCAGCGGAGGGATCTCCTACAATGAGCAGTTCTTC. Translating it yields CASGGISYNEQFF.

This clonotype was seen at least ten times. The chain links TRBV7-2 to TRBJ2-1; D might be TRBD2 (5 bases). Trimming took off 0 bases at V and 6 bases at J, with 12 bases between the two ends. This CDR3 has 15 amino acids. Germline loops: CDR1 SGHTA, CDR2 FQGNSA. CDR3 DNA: TGTGCCAGCAGCTTAGCGGGAGCAATCCTCAATGAGCAGTTCTTC. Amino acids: CASSLAGAILNEQFF.

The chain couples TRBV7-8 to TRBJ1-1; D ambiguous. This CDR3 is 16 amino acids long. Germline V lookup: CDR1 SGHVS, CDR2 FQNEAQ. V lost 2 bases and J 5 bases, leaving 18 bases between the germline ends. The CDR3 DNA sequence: TGTGCCAGCAGCTTAACGGGCCAAGGAAGGCGGACTGAAGCTTTCTTT. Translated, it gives CASSLTGQGRRTEAFF.

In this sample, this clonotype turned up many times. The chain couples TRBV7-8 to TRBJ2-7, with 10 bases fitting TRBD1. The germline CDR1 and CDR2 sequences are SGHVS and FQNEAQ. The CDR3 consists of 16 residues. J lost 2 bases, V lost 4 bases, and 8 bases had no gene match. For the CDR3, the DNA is TGTGCCAGCAGCTCCGTTGGGACAGGGGAAACCTACGAGCAGTACTTC. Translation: CASSSVGTGETYEQYF.

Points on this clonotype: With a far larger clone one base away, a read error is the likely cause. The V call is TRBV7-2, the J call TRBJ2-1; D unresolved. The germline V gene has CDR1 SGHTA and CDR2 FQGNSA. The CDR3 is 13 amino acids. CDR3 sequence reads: CASSSSSYDEQFF. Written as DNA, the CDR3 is TGTGCCAGCAGTTCCAGCTCCTACGATGAGCAGTTCTTC.